This is a list of T cell receptor beta chains from one sample in a study of blood T cell repertoires in COVID-19. TCRdb's table, derived via immunoSEQ multiplex PCR, lists solely in-frame clones and lacks some. Seen here are fewer than 300,000 clones, 86% observed once, and the top ten hold roughly 15%. The sample was PBMCs or T cells enriched from blood (not recorded which). The source is a young man who had recovered from COVID-19. Each CDR3 is given without its conserved first and last residue.

V,CDR3
TRBV4-1,ASSQLAGGARETQY
TRBV5-6,ASSLRGSFYNSPLH
TRBV3-1/TRBV3-2,ASSAGTGSNTGELF
TRBV11-2,ASSYRGSGNTIY
TRBV7-3,ASSLTGQLAEQY
TRBV27,AIQTSGGLGTQY
TRBV18,ASSPVGTGVTVGPYGYT
TRBV29-1,SVEKDTNTGELF
TRBV7-8,ASSSTGNSYEQY
TRBV18,ASSLTGQGDGYT